These 11 T cell receptor beta chains were all obtained from the same sample, sequenced in a study of blood T cell repertoires in COVID-19. The assay was immunoSEQ multiplex PCR, and TCRdb's table has in-frame clones only and misses some. The data hold just under 40,000 clones, with roughly 85% observed a single time. The specimen was peripheral blood. These receptors were collected from a human donor in a cohort sampled during active COVID-19.

The chain couples TRBV3-1 (or the pseudogene TRBV3-2) to TRBJ2-5; 11 nucleotides agree with TRBD2. The CDR3 length is 16 residues. With 0 bases clipped from V and 4 bases from J, the junction kept 4 bases outside the gene matches. Germline CDR1 reads LGHDT; CDR2 reads YNNKEL (reference sequence). The CDR3 sequence: CASSQDKLAGGETQYF. CDR3 in DNA: TGTGCCAGCAGCCAAGATAAGCTAGCGGGGGGAGAGACCCAGTACTTC.

The genes are TRBV18 and TRBJ2-7, with TRBD2 as a possible D gene (6 bases). Germline CDR1 reads KGHSH; CDR2 reads LQKENI. This CDR3 has 14 amino acids. Trimming left V 6 bases short and J 0 bases short, with 12 bases between. The CDR3 reads CASSLASSSYEQYF. CDR3 DNA sequence: TGTGCCAGCTCTCTAGCGTCAAGCTCCTACGAGCAGTACTTC. The full variable domain, in which reference TRBV18 and TRBJ2-7 provide the parts outside the CDR3, is NAGVMQNPRHLVRRRGQEARLRCSPMKGHSHVYWYRQLPEEGLKFMVYLQKENIIDESGMPKERFSAEFPKEGPSILRIQQVVRGDSAAYFCASSLASSSYEQYFGPGTRLTVT.

The V gene is TRBV7-2, the J gene TRBJ2-2; 14 bases match TRBD2. The CDR3 is 17 amino acids. The V and J ends lost 7 bases and 2 bases, in that order; junction bases with no gene match: 6. Germline V gives CDR1 SGHTA, CDR2 FQGNSA. Written as DNA, the CDR3 is TGTGCCAGCAAGACTAGCGGGGGGGCCTTAAACACCGGGGAGCTGTTTTTT. Its protein product is CASKTSGGALNTGELFF.

This clone was seen once. The V and J genes are TRBV2 and TRBJ2-7; TRBD2 matches 13 bases. In germline, CDR1 is SNHLY, CDR2 FYNNEI. V shed 7 bases, J shed 7 bases, and the junction held 7 bases outside the gene matches. The CDR3 runs 14 residues. CDR3 sequence: CASTRGLAGVEQYF. The CDR3 DNA is TGTGCCAGCACCCGAGGACTAGCGGGAGTTGAGCAGTACTTC. Drawing the rest from reference TRBV2 and TRBJ2-7, the complete variable domain is EPEVTQTPSHQVTQMGQEVILRCVPISNHLYFYWYRQILGQKVEFLVSFYNNEISEKSEIFDDQFSVERPDGSNFTLKIRSTKLEDSAMYFCASTRGLAGVEQYFGPGTRLTVT.

The DNA of the CDR3 is TGTGCCAGCAGCCAAGACGCGGGTGGGAACAAAGCTTTCTTT. It is translated as CASSQDAGGNKAFF. The chain carries TRBV3-1 (or the pseudogene TRBV3-2) and TRBJ1-1; no definite D call. There are 14 residues in the CDR3. The germline gives CDR1 LGHDT, CDR2 YNNKEL (reference sequence). Trimming pared 0 bases from V and 9 bases from J, leaving 14 bases between.

This clone was detected a few times. This chain joins TRBV15 and TRBJ2-3, with TRBD2 matching 8 bases. V trimming: 3 bases; J trimming: 5 bases; junction bases outside the gene matches: 7. The germline CDR1 and CDR2 sequences are LNHNV and YYDKDF (reference sequence). The CDR3 length is 15 residues. The CDR3 nucleotides are TGTGCCACCAGCAGTGGGGCGGGAGGTGGAGATACGCAGTATTTT. This sequence encodes CATSSGAGGGDTQYF.

The CDR3 is CASSLEADRDYGYTF. CDR3 nucleotide sequence: TGCGCCAGCAGCTTGGAAGCGGACAGGGACTATGGCTACACCTTC. The genes are TRBV5-1 and TRBJ1-2; TRBD1 aligns across 8 bases. Germline CDR1 is SGHRS and CDR2 is YFSETQ. After removal of 0 bases from V and 3 bases from J, the junction contained 4 bases not matched to a gene. CDR3 length: 15 amino acids.

The genes are TRBV5-1 and TRBJ1-1; TRBD1 might be the D (5 bases). CDR3 length: 16 amino acids. In germline, CDR1 is SGHRS, CDR2 YFSETQ. V was trimmed by 4 bases and J by 0 bases, leaving 16 bases between them. CDR3 bases: TGCGCCAGCAGCCGAGCAGTGGGGCAGTTGAACACTGAAGCTTTCTTT. Its protein product is CASSRAVGQLNTEAFF.

The V and J genes are TRBV4-3 and TRBJ2-7; the D is unclear. V lost 0 bases, J lost 2 bases, and 14 bases lay in between. Germline values: CDR1 LGHNA, CDR2 YSLEER. The CDR3 has 16 amino acids. The CDR3 nucleotides are TGCGCCAGCAGCCAAGAACGAGGCCTCGGAACCTACGAGCAGTACTTC. This translates into CASSQERGLGTYEQYF.

In this sample, this clone turned up once. The chain has TRBV6-5 and TRBJ1-2; D is undetermined. V was trimmed by 5 bases and J by 4 bases, leaving 11 bases between them. The CDR3 contains 13 residues. Germline CDR1 MNHEY, CDR2 SVGAGI. The CDR3 DNA follows: TGTGCCAGCAGTATCGGGGAAATCTATGGCTACACCTTC. Translating it yields CASSIGEIYGYTF.

The V gene is TRBV6-5, the J gene TRBJ2-5; tentative D call: TRBD1 (5 bases). The V gene's germline CDR1 is MNHEY and CDR2 SVGAGI. This CDR3 is built from 13 residues. Trimming removed 7 bases from V and 5 bases from J, with 14 bases in between. This CDR3 reads CASTKGAEETQYF. As DNA, the CDR3 is TGTGCCAGCACGAAAGGGGCTGAGGAGACCCAGTACTTC.